This record covers a single TCR beta chain. The clone's antigen remains unknown. Qualities for individual bases were not recorded, and no much larger clone is one base off. The data derive from a study of T cell responses to AZD1222 COVID-19 vaccine (dated by TCRdb to about 2021). As for the study more broadly: AZD1222 recipients whose second dose came at about 4 weeks and those whose second dose came at about 12 weeks were combined into one group, since spike-specific TCR depth and breadth did not differ between the two schedules. Trial participants were enrolled into age subgroups of 18-55, 56-69 and 70-plus years, which contained around 150, 29 and 61 TCR-sequenced participants, respectively. A total of under 250 trial participants underwent TCR sequencing, of whom more than 200 had received two doses of AZD1222 and about 25 had received two doses of the MenACWY control vaccine. The study at large found these results: Most participants were white British and females outnumbered males, and the authors suggested that clonal diversity may have been underestimated. Vaccine-associated CD4 TCRs spanned the whole spike protein, with dominant responses in regions 160-218 and 743-854. Conclusions about previously exposed vaccinees were limited because only a handful of AZD1222 recipients were SARS-CoV-2 seropositive at baseline. Because no samples from the day 14 peak response were available, repertoires could be characterized only after the peak T cell response. Reportedly, close to half of the unique spike-specific TCRs recognized epitopes lying outside the regions that are mutated in the B.1.351 and B.1.1.7 variants. The 56-69-year group was small, and its depth increase did not reach significance, likely because of low power. After two AZD1222 doses, both the breadth and the depth of spike-specific TCRs were significantly higher than at day 0 and than in MenACWY recipients.

The CDR3 regions of human TCRbeta chains were analyzed by immunosequencing. The authors' pipeline ran thus. Repertoire TCRs were matched against a reference library of SARS-CoV-2-specific TCRs generated with the MIRA antigen-specificity platform. Breadth was defined as the fraction of unique TCRs that were SARS-CoV-2-associated. Depth was defined as the fraction of total T cells that were SARS-CoV-2-associated. Each spike-specific TCR was assigned to its reactive spike region and to a CD4 or CD8 class using the MIRA data. Log10-transformed breadth and depth values were compared by one-way ANOVA with Sidak's multiple comparisons tests. Entries here come from immuneACCESS through TCRdb and include only in-frame sequences with V and J called. Some clones fail to appear in such tables; in the studies checked, an unresolved V gene covers under half of the shortfall, and the cause of the remainder is unknown. D and trimming come from the DNA, and the V and J calls and clone size come from that table. A total of 80,000 to 100,000 clones appear in this sample, approximately 90% of them only once. The ten largest clones take up 12% of the sample.

The CDR3 has 17 amino acids, counting the end cysteine and phenylalanine. Only the CDR3 region is kept as DNA, spanning 51 bases read in frame from base 1. According to the germline V gene, CDR1 reads SGHTA and CDR2 reads FQGNSA. V is trimmed back by 5 bases and J by 5 bases, and the junction contains 14 bases that no gene match accounts for. The sample's time point label, decoded: baseline before first vaccination. Vaccinee samples came from UK trials COV001 and COV002, including a single-blind randomized controlled phase 2/3 trial of AZD1222 (ChAdOx1 nCoV-19) in healthy adults. Trial participant PBMC samples were collected at day 0 and day 28 after the second dose for TCRbeta chain sequencing.

This chain joins TRBV7-2 to TRBJ2-1; 8 central nucleotides agree with TRBD2. This receptor was taken from an adult in good health. The specimen comprised peripheral blood, sampled on day 0 of AZD1222 vaccination. The nucleotide sequence reads as follows: TGTGCCAGCAGCCACGGTATAGCGGGGCGGGGAAACAATGAGCAGTTCTTC. Translated, this gives CASSHGIAGRGNNEQFF. The full variable domain, with segments outside the CDR3 supplied by the reference TRBV7-2 and TRBJ2-1 proteins, appears as GAGVSQSPSNKVTEKGKDVELRCDPISGHTALYWYRQSLGQGLEFLIYFQGNSAPDKSGLPSDRFSAERTGGSVSTLTIQRTQQEDSAVYLCASSHGIAGRGNNEQFFGPGTRLTVL.